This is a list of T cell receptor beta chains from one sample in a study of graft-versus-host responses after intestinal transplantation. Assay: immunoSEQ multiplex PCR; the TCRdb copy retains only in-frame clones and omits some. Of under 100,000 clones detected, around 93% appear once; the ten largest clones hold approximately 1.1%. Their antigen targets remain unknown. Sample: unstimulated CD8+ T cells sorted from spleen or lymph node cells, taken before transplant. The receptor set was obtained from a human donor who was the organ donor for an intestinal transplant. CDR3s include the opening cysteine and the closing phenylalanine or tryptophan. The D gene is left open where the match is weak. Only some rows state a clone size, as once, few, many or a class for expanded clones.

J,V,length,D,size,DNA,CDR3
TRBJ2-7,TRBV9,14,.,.,TGTGCCAGCAGCGTAGAAACAGGGACCTACGAGCAGTACTTC,CASSVETGTYEQYF
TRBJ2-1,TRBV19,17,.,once,TGTGCCAGTAGTATCACCCCGGGAGTTAGATCTTACAATGAGCAGTTCTTC,CASSITPGVRSYNEQFF
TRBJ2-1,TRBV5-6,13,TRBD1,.,TGTGCCAGCAGCTGGGACAGGGACAATGAGCAGTTCTTC,CASSWDRDNEQFF
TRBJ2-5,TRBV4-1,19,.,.,TGCGCCAGCAGCCAAACCCCATGGAGGACCCTTGGCCGGCCTTTGGAGCAGTACTTC,CASSQTPWRTLGRPLEQYF
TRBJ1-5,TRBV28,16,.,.,TGTGCCAGTGGCGAAGATACAGGGTATAGCAATCAGCCCCAGCATTTT,CASGEDTGYSNQPQHF
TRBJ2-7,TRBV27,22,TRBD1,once,TGTGCCAGCAGTTCTAGGGATTACGCGCGGTACGGGCGCAGGGACAGGTTCTACGAGCAGTACTTC,CASSSRDYARYGRRDRFYEQYF
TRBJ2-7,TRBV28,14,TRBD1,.,TGTGCCAGCAGTTTCGGGGACAGCTCCTACGAGCAGTACTTC,CASSFGDSSYEQYF
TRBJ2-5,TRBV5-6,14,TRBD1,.,TGTGCCAGCAGCCCGGGACAGGGTTGGGAGACCCAGTACTTC,CASSPGQGWETQYF
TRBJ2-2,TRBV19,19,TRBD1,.,TGTGCCAGTAGTTCCCGTTGGCAGGGGGTCTTGGCGAACACCGGGGAGCTGTTTTTT,CASSSRWQGVLANTGELFF
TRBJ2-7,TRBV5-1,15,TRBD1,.,TGCGCCAGCAGCTTTGGAGACAGGGGACCTTACGAGCAGTACTTC,CASSFGDRGPYEQYF
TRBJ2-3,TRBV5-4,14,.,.,TGTGCCAGCAGCTCGTGGACAGGCACAGATACGCAGTATTTT,CASSSWTGTDTQYF
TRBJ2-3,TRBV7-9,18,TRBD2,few,TGTGCCAGCAGCTTCGATCAGCGGGAGTATGAAGGCACAGATACGCAGTATTTT,CASSFDQREYEGTDTQYF
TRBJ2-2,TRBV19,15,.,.,TGTGCCAGTAGTATAGCCGGGGGATGGGCCGGGGAGCTGTTTTTT,CASSIAGGWAGELFF
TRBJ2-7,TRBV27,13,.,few,TGTGCCAGCAGTTTATCAGGGGCTTACGAGCAGTACTTC,CASSLSGAYEQYF
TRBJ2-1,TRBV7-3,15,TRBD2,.,TGTGCCAGCAGCTTAACTAGCGGGTGGAACAATGAGCAGTTCTTC,CASSLTSGWNNEQFF
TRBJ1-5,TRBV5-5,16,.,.,TGTGCCAGCAGCTTGGGCCCAGGATTTTCCAATCAGCCCCAGCATTTT,CASSLGPGFSNQPQHF
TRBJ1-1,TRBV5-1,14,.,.,TGCGCCAGCAGCCAAAGTGGGGAGGGCGAAGAAGCTTTCTTT,CASSQSGEGEEAFF
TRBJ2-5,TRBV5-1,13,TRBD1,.,TGCGCCAGCAGGACAGGGATGGTGGAGACCCAGTACTTC,CASRTGMVETQYF
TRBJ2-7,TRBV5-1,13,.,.,TGCGCCAGCAGCCCGAGATATGCCTACGAGCAGTACTTC,CASSPRYAYEQYF
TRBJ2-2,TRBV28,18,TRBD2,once,TGTGCCAGCAGTTTTTGGCTAGCGGGCGCACGAAACACCGGGGAGCTGTTTTTT,CASSFWLAGARNTGELFF
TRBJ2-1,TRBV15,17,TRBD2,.,TGTGCCACCAGCAGACCCCCCCTAGCGGAGGACTACAATGAGCAGTTCTTC,CATSRPPLAEDYNEQFF
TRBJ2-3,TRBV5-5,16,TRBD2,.,TGTGCCAGCACCCTGGGGTCTAGCGGGAGAGGAGATACGCAGTATTTT,CASTLGSSGRGDTQYF
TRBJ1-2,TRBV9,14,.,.,TGTGCCAGCAGTCCGGACAGCGGGGTGGTTGGCTACACCTTC,CASSPDSGVVGYTF
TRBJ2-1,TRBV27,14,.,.,TGTGCCAGCAGTTTAGGTTCTGGGCTCAATGAGCAGTTCTTC,CASSLGSGLNEQFF
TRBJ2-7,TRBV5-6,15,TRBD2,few,TGTGCCAGCAGCGACCTAGCGGGGGCCAACTACGAGCAGTACTTC,CASSDLAGANYEQYF
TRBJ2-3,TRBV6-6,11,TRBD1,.,TGTGCCAGCATAGGACAGGGACGGCAGTATTTT,CASIGQGRQYF
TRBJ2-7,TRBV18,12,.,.,TGTGCCAGCTCACGTGCGTTCAACGAGCAGTACTTC,CASSRAFNEQYF
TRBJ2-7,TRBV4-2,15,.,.,TGTGCCAGCAGCCAAGATTGGAGGGGGCTCTACGAGCAGTACTTC,CASSQDWRGLYEQYF
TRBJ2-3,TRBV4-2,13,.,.,TGTGCCAGCAGCCAAGAGGCAGCAGATACGCAGTATTTT,CASSQEAADTQYF
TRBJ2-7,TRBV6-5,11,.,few,TGTGCCAGCCGGGGGTCCTACGAGCAGTACTTC,CASRGSYEQYF
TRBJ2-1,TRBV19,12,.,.,TGTGCCAGTAGTATCTACCGCAATGAGCAGTTCTTC,CASSIYRNEQFF
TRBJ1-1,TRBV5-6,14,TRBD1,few,TGTGCCAGCAGCCCCGGGACAGTTCGTACTGAAGCTTTCTTT,CASSPGTVRTEAFF
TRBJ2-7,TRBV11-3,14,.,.,TGTGCCAGCAGCTTAAGGGACACCACCTACGAGCAGTACTTC,CASSLRDTTYEQYF
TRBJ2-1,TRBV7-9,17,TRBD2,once,TGTGCCAGCAGCCCACTAGCGGGAGGTGCCACATACAATGAGCAGTTCTTC,CASSPLAGGATYNEQFF
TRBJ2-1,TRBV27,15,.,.,TGTGCCAGCAGTTTCGGCGGGGGCGCCTACAATGAGCAGTTCTTC,CASSFGGGAYNEQFF
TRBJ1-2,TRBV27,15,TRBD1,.,TGTGCCAGCGGGACTTGGACAGGCCCAAGGGATGGCTACACCTTC,CASGTWTGPRDGYTF
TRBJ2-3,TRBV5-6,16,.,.,TGTGCCAGCAGCCCCGGAGGTGGGTGGAGCACAGATACGCAGTATTTT,CASSPGGGWSTDTQYF
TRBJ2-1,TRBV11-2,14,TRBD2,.,TGTGCCAGCAGCCCCCCTCTACTAGCGGGGAAGCAGTTCTTC,CASSPPLLAGKQFF
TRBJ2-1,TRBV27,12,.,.,TGTGCCAGCAGCAACAGGTACAATGAGCAGTTCTTC,CASSNRYNEQFF
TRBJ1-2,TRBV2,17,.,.,TGTGCCAGCAGTGCAATACAGTGGGGGCCTATTGTGGATGGCTACACCTTC,CASSAIQWGPIVDGYTF
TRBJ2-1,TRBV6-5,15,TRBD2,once,TGTGCCAGCAGTACCTGGGCGGGGGAGTCCAATGAGCAGTTCTTC,CASSTWAGESNEQFF
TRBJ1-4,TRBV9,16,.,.,TGTGCCAGCAGCGTAGCGACCGGGACAAAAATGGAAAAACTGTTTTTT,CASSVATGTKMEKLFF
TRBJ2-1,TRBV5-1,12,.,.,TGCGCCAGCATGACAACCTACAATGAGCAGTTCTTC,CASMTTYNEQFF
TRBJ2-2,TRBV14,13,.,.,TGTGCCAGCAGCCAACAGTCCACCGGGGAGCTGTTTTTT,CASSQQSTGELFF
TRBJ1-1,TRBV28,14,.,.,TGTGCCAGCAGTTTACAGGCTCTGAACACTGAAGCTTTCTTT,CASSLQALNTEAFF
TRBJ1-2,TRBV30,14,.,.,TGTGCCTACGCAATCGGGGAAAATAACTATGGCTACACCTTC,CAYAIGENNYGYTF
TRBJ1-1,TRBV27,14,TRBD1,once,TGTGCCAGTGGGACAGGGGGATCGAACACTGAAGCTTTCTTT,CASGTGGSNTEAFF
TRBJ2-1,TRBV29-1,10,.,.,TGCAGCGTTGGAGACAATGAGCAGTTCTTC,CSVGDNEQFF
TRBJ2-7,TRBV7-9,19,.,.,TGTGCCAGCAGCCCTACTTTTCCGGGCCAGACAGGCCGCGTCTACGAGCAGTACTTC,CASSPTFPGQTGRVYEQYF
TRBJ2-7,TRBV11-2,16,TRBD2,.,TGTGCCAGCAGCTTAGATCTAAGGCTAGCGGGATACGAGCAGTACTTC,CASSLDLRLAGYEQYF
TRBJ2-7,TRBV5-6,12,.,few,TGTGCCAGCAGCTGGCAGGGAGGCGAGCAGTACTTC,CASSWQGGEQYF
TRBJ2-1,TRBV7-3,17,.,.,TGTGCCAGCAGCTCACGGAGGGACCGCAGCTCCTACAATGAGCAGTTCTTC,CASSSRRDRSSYNEQFF
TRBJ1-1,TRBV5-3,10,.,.,TGTGCCAATGGAGCCCGCGAAGCTTTCTTT,CANGAREAFF
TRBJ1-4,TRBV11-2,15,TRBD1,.,TGTGCCAGCAGCCTTTGGGGGACAGCGGGTGAAAAACTGTTTTTT,CASSLWGTAGEKLFF
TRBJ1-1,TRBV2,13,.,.,TGTGCCAGCAGCGAACAGGTGGTGGGTGAAGCTTTCTTT,CASSEQVVGEAFF
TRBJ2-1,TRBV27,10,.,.,TGTGCCAGCGGCATGTATGAGCAGTTCTTC,CASGMYEQFF
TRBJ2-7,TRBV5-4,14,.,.,TGTGCCAGCAGCTTGGGACAGACTTCCTACGAGCAGTACTTC,CASSLGQTSYEQYF